This T cell receptor beta chain was observed in a study of blood T cell repertoires in COVID-19. Study summary: COVID-19 samples from acute and convalescent phases originated in the United States, Italy and Spain. PBMCs, B-cell-depleted T cells, or T cells were the source of the cDNA or gDNA that made up the material.

CDR3 length: 15 residues. CDR1 is MNHEY, CDR2 SVGAGI, per germline. V lost 6 bases and J lost 7, with 16 bases in between. Authors' data handling: Reference gene primer amplification gave nucleated cell count estimates. This table comes from immunoSEQ multiplex PCR, and its TCRdb copy is limited to in-frame clones, with some not included. That table furnishes V, J and clone size, whereas the DNA furnished D and trimming. The repertoire includes about 190,000 clones, 88% of them detected once, and 1.1% sits in the top ten. The V and J genes are TRBV6-5 and TRBJ1-6; D is possibly TRBD1 (5 bases). The clonotype was recovered from a man aged 30 to 45 with acute or convalescent COVID-19. Sequenced: peripheral blood. For the CDR3, the DNA is TGTGCCAGCAGGGACCACAGGACAACCAATTCACCCCTCCACTTT. Protein: CASRDHRTTNSPLHF.